This T cell receptor (beta chain) was recorded in a study of T cell responses to AZD1222 COVID-19 vaccine. Notes on the study in general: Donor demographics were predominantly white British with a female majority; clonal diversity may be underestimated.

Data came from immunoSEQ multiplex PCR; TCRdb stores just in-frame clones and leaves some out. The repertoire consists of 130,000 to 150,000 clones, with roughly 90% occurring once and the leading ten covering approximately 1.5%. For this clone: Antigen unknown.

V lost 2 bases to trimming and J lost 6 bases, with 8 bases between them. Germline V gene sequence: CDR1 SGHRS, CDR2 YFSETQ. CDR3 size: 13 residues. The receptor's source is an adult in good health. The chain couples TRBV5-1 to TRBJ2-2; the D gene is possibly TRBD1 (5 bases). The sequencing used peripheral blood, collected on day 0 of AZD1222 vaccination. The CDR3: CASSLGVAGELFF. The CDR3 DNA is TGCGCCAGCAGCTTAGGGGTGGCCGGGGAGCTGTTTTTT.